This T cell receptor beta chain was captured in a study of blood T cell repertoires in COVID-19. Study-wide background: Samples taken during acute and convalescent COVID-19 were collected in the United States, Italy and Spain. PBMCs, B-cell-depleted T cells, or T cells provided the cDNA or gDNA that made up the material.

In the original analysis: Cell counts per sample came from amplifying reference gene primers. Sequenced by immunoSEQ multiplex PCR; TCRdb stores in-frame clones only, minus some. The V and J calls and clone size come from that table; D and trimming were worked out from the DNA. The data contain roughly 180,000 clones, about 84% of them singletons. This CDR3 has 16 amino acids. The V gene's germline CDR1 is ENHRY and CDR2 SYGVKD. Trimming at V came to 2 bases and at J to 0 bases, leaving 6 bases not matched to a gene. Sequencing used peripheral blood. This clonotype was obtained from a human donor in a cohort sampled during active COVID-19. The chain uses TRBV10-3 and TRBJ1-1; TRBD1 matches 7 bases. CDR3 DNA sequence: TGTGCCATCAGTGAGGCAGGGGGTACGATGAACACTGAAGCTTTCTTT. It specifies CAISEAGGTMNTEAFF.